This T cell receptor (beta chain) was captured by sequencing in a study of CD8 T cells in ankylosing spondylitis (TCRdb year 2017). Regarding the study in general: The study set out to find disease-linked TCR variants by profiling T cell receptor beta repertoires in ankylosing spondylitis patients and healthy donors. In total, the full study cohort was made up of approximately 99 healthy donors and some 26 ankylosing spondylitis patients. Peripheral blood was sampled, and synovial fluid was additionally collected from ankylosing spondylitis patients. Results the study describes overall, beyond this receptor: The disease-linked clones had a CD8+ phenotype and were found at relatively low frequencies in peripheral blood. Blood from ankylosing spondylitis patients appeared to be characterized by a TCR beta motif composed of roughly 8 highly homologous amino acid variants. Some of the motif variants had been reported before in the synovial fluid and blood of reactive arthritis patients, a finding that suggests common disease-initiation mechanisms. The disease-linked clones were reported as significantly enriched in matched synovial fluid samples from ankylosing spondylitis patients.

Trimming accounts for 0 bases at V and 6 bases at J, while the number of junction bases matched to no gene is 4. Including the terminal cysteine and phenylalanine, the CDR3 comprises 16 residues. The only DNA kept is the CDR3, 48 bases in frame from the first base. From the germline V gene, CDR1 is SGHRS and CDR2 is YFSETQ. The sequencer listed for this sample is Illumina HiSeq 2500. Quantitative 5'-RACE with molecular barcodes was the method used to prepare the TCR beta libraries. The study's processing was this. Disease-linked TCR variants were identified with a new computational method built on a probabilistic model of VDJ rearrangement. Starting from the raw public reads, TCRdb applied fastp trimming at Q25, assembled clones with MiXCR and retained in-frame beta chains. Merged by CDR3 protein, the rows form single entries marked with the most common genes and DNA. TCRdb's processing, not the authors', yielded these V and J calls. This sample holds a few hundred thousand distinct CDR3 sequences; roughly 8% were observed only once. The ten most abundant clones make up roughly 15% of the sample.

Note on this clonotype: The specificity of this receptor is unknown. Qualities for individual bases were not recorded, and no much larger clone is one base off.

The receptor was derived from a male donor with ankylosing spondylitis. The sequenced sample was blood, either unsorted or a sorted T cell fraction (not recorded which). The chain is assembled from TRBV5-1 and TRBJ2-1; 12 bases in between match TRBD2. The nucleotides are TGCGCCAGCAGCTTGGGGGGACTAGCGGGCTCCAATGAGCAGTTCTTC. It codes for CASSLGGLAGSNEQFF.